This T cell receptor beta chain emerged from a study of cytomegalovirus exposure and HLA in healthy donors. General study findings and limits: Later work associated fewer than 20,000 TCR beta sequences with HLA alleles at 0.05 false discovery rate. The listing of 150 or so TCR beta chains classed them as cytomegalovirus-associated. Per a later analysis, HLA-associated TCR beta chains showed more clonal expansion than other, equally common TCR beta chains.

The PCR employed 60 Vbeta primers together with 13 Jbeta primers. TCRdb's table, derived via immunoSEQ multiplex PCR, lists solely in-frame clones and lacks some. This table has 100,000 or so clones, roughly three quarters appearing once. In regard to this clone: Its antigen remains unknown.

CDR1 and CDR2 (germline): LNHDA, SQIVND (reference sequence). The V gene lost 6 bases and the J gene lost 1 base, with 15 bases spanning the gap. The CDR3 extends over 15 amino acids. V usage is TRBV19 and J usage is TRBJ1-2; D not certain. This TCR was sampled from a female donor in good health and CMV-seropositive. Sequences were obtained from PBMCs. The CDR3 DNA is TGTGCCAGTAGATCCGCAGGTTTTTTTAACTATGGCTACACCTTC. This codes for CASRSAGFFNYGYTF.